This T cell receptor beta chain was sequenced in a study of blood T cell repertoires in COVID-19. Study at large: Spain, Italy and the United States supplied samples that represented acute and convalescent COVID-19. T cells, B-cell-depleted T cells, or PBMCs provided the cDNA or gDNA that served as material.

Trimming took 0 bases from V and 2 from J; bases not matched to a gene: 4. The CDR3 has 16 residues. Germline V gives CDR1 SGHNT, CDR2 YYREEE (reference sequence). TCRdb's table, derived via immunoSEQ multiplex PCR, lists solely in-frame clones and lacks some. The sample carries about 480,000 clones, around 89% recorded once. Sequenced: peripheral blood. The sequence was collected from a young woman with acute or convalescent COVID-19. This sequence joins TRBV5-4 and TRBJ2-3, with 9 bases lining up with TRBD2. Written as DNA, the CDR3 is TGTGCCAGCAGCTTGGTAGCGGGGGCCGCCACAGATACGCAGTATTTT. This codes for CASSLVAGAATDTQYF. Using reference TRBV5-4 and TRBJ2-3 for the parts outside the CDR3, the full variable domain is ETGVTQSPTHLIKTRGQQVTLRCSSQSGHNTVSWYQQALGQGPQFIFQYYREEENGRGNFPPRFSGLQFPNYSSELNVNALELDDSALYLCASSLVAGAATDTQYFGPGTRLTVL.